The source of this TCR beta chain is a study of control samples from healthy donors and cancer patients. Generated by immunoSEQ multiplex PCR, the TCRdb table keeps only in-frame clones and is missing some. The repertoire has 120,000 to 150,000 clones, about 91% of them found once; the top ten carry approximately 3.4%. V was cut by 6 bases and J by 2 bases, with 10 bases left in between. This CDR3 is 13 amino acids long. Germline V gives CDR1 MDHEN, CDR2 SYDVKM. This TCR came from a man younger than 40 in good health. The chain carries TRBV28 and TRBJ1-1; D gene uncertain. The material sequenced was blood. The CDR3 DNA reads as TGTGCCAGCAGCCGGACTATCAACACTGAAGCTTTCTTT. Its translation: CASSRTINTEAFF.